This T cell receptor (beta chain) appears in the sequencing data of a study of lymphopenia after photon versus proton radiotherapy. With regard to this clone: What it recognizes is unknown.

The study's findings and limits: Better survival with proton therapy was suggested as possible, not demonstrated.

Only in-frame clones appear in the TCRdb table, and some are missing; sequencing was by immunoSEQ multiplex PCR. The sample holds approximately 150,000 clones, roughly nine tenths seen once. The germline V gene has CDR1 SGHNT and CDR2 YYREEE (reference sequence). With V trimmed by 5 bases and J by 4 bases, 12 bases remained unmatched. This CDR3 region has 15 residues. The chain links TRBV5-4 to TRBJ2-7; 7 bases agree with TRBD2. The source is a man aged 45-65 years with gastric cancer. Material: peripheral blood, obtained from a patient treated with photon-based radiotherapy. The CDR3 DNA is TGTGCCAGCAGTCCGAGCGGGGTGGTGAGTTACGAGCAGTACTTC. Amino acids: CASSPSGVVSYEQYF.